Each of the 27 T cell receptor beta chains below was sequenced from the same sample in a study of blood T cell repertoires in COVID-19. Sequencing was performed with immunoSEQ multiplex PCR; in TCRdb, only in-frame clones are kept and a portion is missing. The sample has about 160,000 clones, around four fifths seen once. The sample consisted of peripheral blood. These receptors originate from a woman older than 75 with active or convalescent COVID-19.

This chain links TRBV27 with TRBJ2-3, with 10 nucleotides matching TRBD2. Germline CDR1 MNHEY, CDR2 SMNVEV (reference sequence). The CDR3 has 16 residues. With V trimmed by 3 bases and J by 3 bases, 6 bases remained unmatched. The CDR3 sequence is CASSFGQRGGTDTQYF. DNA for the CDR3: TGTGCCAGCAGTTTCGGTCAGCGGGGGGGAACAGATACGCAGTATTTT.

This clone was counted only a few times. Different DNA sequences within this sample yield the same CDR3. The chain's CDR3 is CASSDGGGNQPQHF. CDR3 DNA sequence: TGTGCCAGCAGTGATGGGGGGGGGAATCAGCCCCAGCATTTT. The chain employs TRBV6-1 and TRBJ1-5; D is perhaps TRBD1 (5 bases). CDR3 length equals 14 residues. The V end was cut by 3 bases, the J end by 4 bases, with 10 bases between. Germline V gene lookup returns CDR1 MNHNS and CDR2 SASEGT.

CDR3 DNA: TGCGCCAGCAGCGACAGGTTTAGCTCTGGAAACACCATATATTTT. Translation: CASSDRFSSGNTIYF. The genes are TRBV5-1 and TRBJ1-3, with D possibly matching TRBD1 (6 bases). The germline gives CDR1 SGHRS, CDR2 YFSETQ. V was pared by 4 bases and J by 0 bases, with 11 bases between. The CDR3 is made up of 15 amino acids.

The V gene is TRBV19, the J gene TRBJ2-5, with D perhaps matching TRBD1 (5 bases). Trimming left V 7 bases short and J 6 bases short, with 18 bases between. Germline V gene lookup returns CDR1 LNHDA and CDR2 SQIVND (reference sequence). This CDR3 has 14 residues. This chain's CDR3 is CASTPDSDRKTQYF. The CDR3 nucleotides are TGTGCCAGTACCCCCGACAGCGATCGCAAGACCCAGTACTTC.

The chain recombines TRBV19 with TRBJ2-1; tentatively, D is TRBD1 (6 bases). This CDR3 has 14 residues. Between the trimmed V and J ends, which lost 7 bases and 15 bases, there was a span of 25 bases. Germline CDR1 is LNHDA and CDR2 is SQIVND (reference sequence). The DNA for the CDR3 is TGTGCCAGTACCCCGGGGTGGGACACCCCCCCGGCGTTCTTC. It specifies CASTPGWDTPPAFF.

The chain joins TRBV6-1 to TRBJ1-5; 7 bases line up with TRBD1. V gave up 0 bases and J gave up 4 bases; unmatched junction bases: 6. Germline values: CDR1 MNHNS, CDR2 SASEGT. The CDR3 extends over 16 amino acids. The CDR3 DNA is TGTGCCAGCAGTGAAGCCAGACAGGGAAGGAATCAGCCCCAGCATTTT. It encodes CASSEARQGRNQPQHF.

The chain combines TRBV19 with TRBJ2-5, with 10 bases identical to TRBD1. The CDR3 is 15 amino acids. V shed 4 bases, J shed 5 bases, and the junction held 7 bases outside the gene matches. Looked up from germline, CDR1 is LNHDA and CDR2 is SQIVND (reference sequence). The CDR3 here is CASSKTGGASETQYF. The DNA of the CDR3 is TGTGCCAGTAGTAAGACAGGGGGCGCGTCCGAGACCCAGTACTTC.

The V gene is TRBV7-9, the J gene TRBJ2-7, with 8 bases matching TRBD1. CDR1 is SEHNR, CDR2 FQNEAQ, per germline (reference sequence). The ends lost 3 bases at V and 5 bases at J; junction bases unmatched: 12. The CDR3 has 16 residues. The CDR3 spells CASSLGRTGPSDEQYF. The CDR3 DNA reads TGTGCCAGCAGCTTGGGGAGGACAGGGCCCAGCGACGAGCAGTACTTC.

The gene calls are TRBV6-2 or TRBV6-3 and TRBJ2-3; 7 nucleotides match TRBD1. V lost 2 bases to trimming and J lost 1 base; unmatched junction nucleotides: 6. This CDR3 comprises 16 residues. CDR1 MNHEY and CDR2 SVGEGT come from the germline V gene. Written as DNA, the CDR3 is TGTGCCAGCAGTTACGAGACAGGGCGTCGCACAGATACGCAGTATTTT. This gives the protein CASSYETGRRTDTQYF.

V is TRBV5-1 and J is TRBJ1-6; D gene ambiguous. CDR1 and CDR2 (germline): SGHRS, YFSETQ. The germline V and J ends were trimmed by 0 bases and 4 bases, with 11 bases remaining between them. CDR3 length: 16 residues. CDR3 sequence reads: CASSLAGAGYNSPLHF. The CDR3 DNA is TGCGCCAGCAGCTTGGCTGGTGCGGGTTATAATTCACCCCTCCACTTT. The full variable domain, its missing parts supplied by reference TRBV5-1 and TRBJ1-6, is KAGVTQTPRYLIKTRGQQVTLSCSPISGHRSVSWYQQTPGQGLQFLFEYFSETQRNKGNFPGRFSGRQFSNSRSEMNVSTLELGDSALYLCASSLAGAGYNSPLHFGNGTRLTVT.

The V call is TRBV6-2 or TRBV6-3, the J call TRBJ2-5; 8 positions match TRBD2. V lost 6 bases to trimming and J lost 5 bases; unmatched junction nucleotides: 14. Germline assignment: CDR1 MNHEY and CDR2 SVGEGT. The CDR3 is made up of 16 amino acids. The CDR3 DNA follows: TGTGCCAGCAGCCCTTTAGTGGCGGGGGGTGAGGAGACCCAGTACTTC. Protein sequence: CASSPLVAGGEETQYF.

The J gene is TRBJ2-1, the V gene TRBV9, with D maybe TRBD1 (6 bases). Trimming took 3 bases from V and 2 from J, leaving 15 bases between them. In germline, CDR1 is SGDLS, CDR2 YYNGEE. The CDR3 runs to 16 residues. In DNA form, the CDR3 reads TGTGCCAGCAGCGAGCATTCAGGGGCCCCCTACAATGAGCAGTTCTTC. It translates to CASSEHSGAPYNEQFF.

This clone was observed a single time. This CDR3 is also generated by other DNA sequences in the sample. The chain is built from TRBV12-3 or TRBV12-4 and TRBJ2-5, with D tentatively TRBD2 (5 bases). This CDR3 spans 13 amino acids. V gave up 1 base and J gave up 2 bases, with 5 bases separating them. The CDR3 protein is CASSLGGQETQYF. The CDR3 nucleotides read TGTGCCAGCAGTTTAGGAGGGCAAGAGACCCAGTACTTC.

The chain couples TRBV4-1 to TRBJ2-3; 10 bases are a match to TRBD1. J lost 4 bases, V lost 2 bases, and 6 bases had no gene match. The CDR3 covers 16 residues. Per germline, CDR1 MGHRA and CDR2 YSYEKL. This chain's CDR3 is CASSQPGQGKSDTQYF. The CDR3 region has the DNA TGCGCCAGCAGCCAACCGGGACAGGGGAAATCAGATACGCAGTATTTT.

This chain joins TRBV27 and TRBJ1-2; 7 nucleotides match TRBD1. The CDR3 runs to 14 residues. V was pared by 6 bases and J by 4 bases, with 8 bases of the junction left unmatched. Germline lookup yields CDR1 MNHEY and CDR2 SMNVEV (reference sequence). CDR3 in amino acids: CASRRTGSPYGYTF. The CDR3 nucleotides read TGTGCCAGCAGGAGGACAGGTTCACCCTATGGCTACACCTTC.

The chain recombines TRBV6-5 with TRBJ1-1, with 9 bases lining up with TRBD1. In germline, CDR1 is MNHEY, CDR2 SVGAGI. V trimming: 1 base; J trimming: 5 bases; junction bases outside the gene matches: 2. This CDR3 region has 14 residues. Here the CDR3 reads CASSYLTGGTEAFF. The CDR3 nucleotides read TGTGCCAGCAGTTACTTGACAGGGGGAACTGAAGCTTTCTTT.

V usage is TRBV4-3 and J usage is TRBJ1-2, with 9 nucleotides matching TRBD1. V gave up 1 base and J gave up 8 bases; unmatched junction bases: 5. The CDR3 loop spans 14 amino acids. Germline assignment: CDR1 LGHNA and CDR2 YSLEER. The chain's CDR3 is CASSQAGTGRGYTF. As DNA, the CDR3 is TGCGCCAGCAGCCAAGCGGGGACAGGGAGAGGCTACACCTTC.

The V call is TRBV18, the J call TRBJ1-3; unclear D gene. Germline CDR1 is KGHSH and CDR2 is LQKENI. Trimming cost V 2 bases and J 8 bases, with 7 bases left between them. This CDR3 comprises 12 residues. CDR3 region: CASSPYGDTIYF. DNA of the CDR3: TGTGCCAGCTCACCATACGGTGACACCATATATTTT.

In this sample, this clone turned up once. The chain uses TRBV9 and TRBJ2-3; 11 bases are shared with TRBD2. Germline CDR1 reads SGDLS; CDR2 reads YYNGEE. This CDR3 contains 15 residues. V dropped 4 bases and J dropped 7; count of bases not matched to a gene: 8. The CDR3 region has the DNA TGTGCCAGCAGCTTAAATAGCGGGGGGGCTTATACGCAGTATTTT. This encodes CASSLNSGGAYTQYF.

J is TRBJ2-1 and V is TRBV20-1; D is unclear. Trimming took 3 bases from V and 8 from J, leaving 11 bases between them. The CDR3 runs to 12 residues. Germline V gene data show CDR1 as DFQATT and CDR2 as SNEGSKA (reference sequence). Here the CDR3 reads CSASWLADEQFF. The CDR3 DNA sequence: TGCAGTGCTAGTTGGTTAGCAGATGAGCAGTTCTTC.

The chain is built from TRBV29-1 and TRBJ1-1; D uncertain. In germline, CDR1 is SQVTM, CDR2 ANQGSEA. The CDR3 runs to 11 residues. Between the trimmed V and J ends, which lost 4 bases and 1 base, there was a span of 4 bases. The CDR3 DNA is TGCAGCGTTGTCAGGAACACTGAAGCTTTCTTT. It encodes CSVVRNTEAFF.

V is TRBV12-3 or TRBV12-4 and J is TRBJ1-2; 10 nucleotides match TRBD1. This CDR3 comprises 13 residues. The V and J ends lost 6 bases and 10 bases, in that order; junction bases with no gene match: 8. Written as DNA, the CDR3 is TGTGCCAGCAGCCTAGACAGGGGGCTTGCCTACACCTTC. It encodes CASSLDRGLAYTF.

V is TRBV19 and J is TRBJ1-3; D perhaps matches TRBD1 (6 bases). The CDR3 contains 15 residues. V was pared by 5 bases and J by 2 bases, with 13 bases between. Germline-derived CDR1 and CDR2 are LNHDA and SQIVND (reference sequence). The CDR3 sequence: CASSLPRGTGNTIYF. The CDR3 nucleotides read TGTGCCAGTAGTCTCCCCAGGGGCACTGGAAACACCATATATTTT.

The CDR3 spells CASSPGTGFTSGNTIYF. CDR3 coding DNA: TGTGCCAGCTCACCAGGGACAGGCTTTACCTCTGGAAACACCATATATTTT. The chain recombines TRBV18 with TRBJ1-3, with 8 positions matching TRBD1. The length of the CDR3 is 17 residues. Germline V gene sequence: CDR1 KGHSH, CDR2 LQKENI. The V segment lost 2 bases and the J segment 0 bases; nucleotides outside the gene matches: 6.

The chain links TRBV10-3 to TRBJ1-6; 7 bases are shared with TRBD1. With V trimmed by 6 bases and J by 3 bases, 5 bases remained unmatched. Germline CDR1 ENHRY, CDR2 SYGVKD. CDR3 length: 15 amino acids. The CDR3 loop is CAIRGGQVYNSPLHF. The CDR3 bases are TGTGCCATCAGAGGGGGCCAGGTCTATAATTCACCCCTCCACTTT.

This rearrangement joins TRBV6-2 or TRBV6-3 to TRBJ1-2; the match to TRBD1 covers 10 bases. The ends lost 5 bases at V and 3 bases at J; junction bases unmatched: 6. Germline CDR1 is MNHEY and CDR2 is SVGEGT. The CDR3 runs 15 residues. The CDR3 DNA sequence: TGTGCCAGCAGTCGGGACAGGGGAGGAGACTATGGCTACACCTTC. Its protein product is CASSRDRGGDYGYTF.

The J gene is TRBJ1-3, the V gene TRBV9; 7 bases are a match to TRBD1. V lost 2 bases to trimming and J lost 4 bases; unmatched junction nucleotides: 12. CDR1 and CDR2 from the germline V gene are SGDLS and YYNGEE. The CDR3 covers 17 residues. The CDR3 bases are TGTGCCAGCAGCGTCCGCGTAGGACAGGACGGAGGAAACACCATATATTTT. It yields the protein CASSVRVGQDGGNTIYF.